Listed below are T cell receptor beta chains from one sample, sequenced in a study of blood T cell repertoires in COVID-19. Here immunoSEQ multiplex PCR was the method, and the copy in TCRdb shows in-frame clones only, minus some. This table holds approximately 40,000 clones, about nine tenths found once. The sample was peripheral blood. The origin of the receptors is a human donor in a cohort sampled during active COVID-19. The conserved cysteine and the conserved F or W are not part of the CDR3 here. A D gene is named only where the DNA matches it firmly.

14	TRBD1	TRBV4-2	TRBJ1-5	ASSQEGQGSNQPQH
13	TRBD2	TRBV5-1	TRBJ2-7	ASSLASGGTYEQY
11	-	TRBV19	TRBJ2-5	ASSPAYQETQY
12	TRBD2	TRBV30	TRBJ2-3	AWSESGRSDTQY
14	-	TRBV4-3	TRBJ1-2	ASSQRPFGVRDGYT
12	TRBD1	TRBV11-2	TRBJ1-1	ASSPGTDNTEAF
11	TRBD1	TRBV27	TRBJ2-1	ASSVTGGAEQF
11	TRBD2	TRBV19	TRBJ2-7	ASRLAASYEQY
13	TRBD1	TRBV6-5	TRBJ1-6	ASSYGQGRNSPLH
11	-	TRBV28	TRBJ1-5	ASSSRLYQIQH
11	-	TRBV12-5	TRBJ1-1	AVRDTMNTEAF
11	-	TRBV5-1	TRBJ1-5	ASSADINQPQH
13	TRBD2	TRBV6-5	TRBJ2-5	ASHLAGGFGETQY
13	TRBD2	TRBV11-2	TRBJ2-7	ASRRPGTRGYEQY
13	TRBD2	TRBV7-8	TRBJ2-7	ASRSGLAGDAEQY
14	TRBD1	TRBV6-6	TRBJ2-7	ASSPLRDRGRGEQY
13	TRBD1	TRBV9	TRBJ2-7	ASSLRAGTGDEQY
11	TRBD1	TRBV14	TRBJ2-7	ASSRDRVVGQY
12	-	TRBV7-2	TRBJ2-1	ASSLAAGFGEQF
10	-	TRBV2	TRBJ2-7	AIGTSNYEQY
14	-	TRBV7-2	TRBJ2-2	ASSQQQGLSTGELF
13	-	TRBV10-1	TRBJ1-5	ASKPLQRPNQPQH
13	TRBD1	TRBV28	TRBJ2-5	ASSLPGQGVETQY
14	TRBD2	TRBV5-4	TRBJ2-7	ASSLGSSGRGYEQY
12	TRBD2	TRBV10-2	TRBJ2-2	ASSGRGGLGELF
10	-	TRBV7-9	TRBJ2-2	ASSPTAGELF
11	-	TRBV14	TRBJ2-3	ASSQDSLSSQY
13	TRBD1	TRBV7-9	TRBJ1-6	ASSLGGQGYSPLH
13	-	TRBV7-2	TRBJ2-3	ASSSPRGLGLSQY
13	TRBD1	TRBV5-4	TRBJ2-5	ASSLVGTAWETQY
12	TRBD1	TRBV11-3	TRBJ2-7	ASSLGGQGYEQY
12	TRBD1	TRBV9	TRBJ1-2	ASSPRQGAVGYT
15	TRBD2	TRBV5-1	TRBJ2-2	ASSLASGGRNTGELF
14	-	TRBV7-9	TRBJ1-5	ASSLGTGGGNQPQH
12	TRBD1	TRBV13	TRBJ1-1	ASSPGQYQTEAF
13	-	TRBV4-3	TRBJ2-7	ASSQDSGNSYEQY
14	TRBD2	TRBV5-1	TRBJ2-1	ASSMTSGVPSNEQF
14	-	TRBV11-2	TRBJ2-2	ASTQGGPGGTGELF
11	-	TRBV15	TRBJ1-2	ATSRAANYGYT
10	TRBD2	TRBV2	TRBJ2-7	ASTFSGIEQY
14	-	TRBV18	TRBJ1-5	ASSPEGPLSRQPQH
13	-	TRBV4-1	TRBJ2-5	ASSQAPHSQETQY
13	-	TRBV2	TRBJ2-7	ASSEEQGSLHEQY
12	-	TRBV7-2	TRBJ2-7	ASSLAVSSYEQY
13	-	TRBV30	TRBJ1-5	AWSVRGSSNQPQH
10	-	TRBV29-1	TRBJ2-7	SAGLGSYEQY
14	TRBD2	TRBV7-2	TRBJ2-1	ASSSRTSAPYNEQF
12	-	TRBV19	TRBJ1-6	ASRDNLGNSPLH